These T cell receptor beta chains were read from a single sample in a study of long-term antiretroviral therapy in people with HIV. Some clones are missing from TCRdb's copy, which holds only in-frame ones; the method was immunoSEQ multiplex PCR. The sample holds 20,000 to 25,000 clones, 81% seen once. This sample comprised unsorted PBMCs, obtained 1.5 years after starting antiretroviral therapy. The receptors here all came from a man aged 30 to 45 with HIV. CDR3s include the opening cysteine and the closing phenylalanine or tryptophan. The D gene is left open where the match is weak. Only some rows state a clone size, as once, few, many or a class for expanded clones.

v_gene: TRBV30; j_gene: TRBJ1-4; abundance: .; d_gene: TRBD1; CDR3nt: TGTGCCTGGAGTGTAGGGACAGATAATGAAAAACTGTTTTTT; CDR3aa: CAWSVGTDNEKLFF
v_gene: TRBV6-6; j_gene: TRBJ2-6; abundance: .; d_gene: .; CDR3nt: TGTGCCAGCAGTTACGACAAAGGGGCCAACGTCCTGACTTTC; CDR3aa: CASSYDKGANVLTF
v_gene: TRBV6-1; j_gene: TRBJ1-2; abundance: few; d_gene: .; CDR3nt: TGTGCCAGCAGTGTACAAGGGGCGATCAACTATGGCTACACCTTC; CDR3aa: CASSVQGAINYGYTF
v_gene: TRBV4-1; j_gene: TRBJ1-4; abundance: .; d_gene: .; CDR3nt: TGCGCCAGCAGCCAAGACAGAGCTACAACTAATGAAAAACTGTTTTTT; CDR3aa: CASSQDRATTNEKLFF
v_gene: TRBV5-1; j_gene: TRBJ2-7; abundance: .; d_gene: TRBD1; CDR3nt: TGCGCCAGCAGCTCAACAGGGGTGGTCTACGAGCAGTACTTC; CDR3aa: CASSSTGVVYEQYF
v_gene: TRBV11-2; j_gene: TRBJ1-2; abundance: .; d_gene: .; CDR3nt: TGTGCCAGCAGCCTCCCAGGCCGGGGGGCTAACTATGGCTACACCTTC; CDR3aa: CASSLPGRGANYGYTF
v_gene: TRBV27; j_gene: TRBJ2-7; abundance: .; d_gene: .; CDR3nt: TGTGCCAGCAGTTATCGCGGCTCCTACGAGCAGTACTTC; CDR3aa: CASSYRGSYEQYF
v_gene: TRBV7-9; j_gene: TRBJ2-7; abundance: .; d_gene: .; CDR3nt: TGTGCCAGCAGCTCTACAACAGGAGCCGAGCAGTACTTC; CDR3aa: CASSSTTGAEQYF
v_gene: TRBV5-4; j_gene: TRBJ1-6; abundance: few; d_gene: .; CDR3nt: TGTGCCAGCAGCTTGGACAGAAATAATTCACCCCTCCACTTT; CDR3aa: CASSLDRNNSPLHF
v_gene: TRBV10-1; j_gene: TRBJ1-1; abundance: .; d_gene: TRBD1; CDR3nt: TGCGCCAGCAGTCCGCTACGACAGGGAGGCACTGAAGCTTTCTTT; CDR3aa: CASSPLRQGGTEAFF